A few counts support the clone carrying this T cell receptor (beta chain). The V segment lost 6 bases and the J segment 6 bases; nucleotides outside the gene matches: 8. This CDR3 comprises 15 residues. CDR1 and CDR2 from the germline V gene are MNHNS and SASEGT. These data originate in a study of blood T cell repertoires in COVID-19. Data came from immunoSEQ multiplex PCR; TCRdb stores just in-frame clones and leaves some out. In the table there are some 250,000 clones, about 91% of which are singletons. The receptor was isolated from a human donor in a cohort exposed to, infected with or recovered from COVID-19 (not recorded which). The donor label of this sample is uncertain. The material sequenced was PBMCs or T cells enriched from blood (not recorded which). The rearrangement uses TRBV6-1 and TRBJ2-2; 9 bases agree with TRBD2. CDR3 amino acids: CASRSSGVGPGELFF. CDR3 bases: TGTGCCAGCAGATCTAGCGGGGTCGGACCCGGGGAGCTGTTTTTT.